These 26 T cell receptor beta chains were all obtained from the same sample, sequenced in a study of blood T cell repertoires in COVID-19. The method was immunoSEQ multiplex PCR; TCRdb's version includes in-frame clones alone and lacks a portion of them. Of tens of thousands of clones in the sample, roughly 90% are singletons; the top ten hold approximately 2.4%. Sequenced input: peripheral blood. The source of these receptors is a man in his fifties or sixties with acute or convalescent COVID-19.

The V gene is TRBV24-1, the J gene TRBJ2-5, with TRBD2 as a possible D gene (5 bases). Germline values: CDR1 KGHDR, CDR2 SFDVKD. Trimming stripped 11 bases from V and 3 bases from J, with 30 bases between. CDR3 length equals 18 residues. For the CDR3, the DNA is TGTGCCAAAGATCTAGGGCAGAGGGAACGAAATAATAAAGAGACCCAGTACTTC. This sequence encodes CAKDLGQRERNNKETQYF.

V is TRBV4-3 and J is TRBJ1-2; D perhaps matches TRBD1 (6 bases). The CDR3 totals 17 residues. Germline assignment: CDR1 LGHNA and CDR2 YSLEER. V lost 0 bases to trimming and J lost 1 base, with 15 bases between them. For the CDR3, the DNA is TGCGCCAGCAGCCAAGACAACAGGGCCAACTATAACTATGGCTACACCTTC. Translated, it gives CASSQDNRANYNYGYTF.

The chain joins TRBV19 to TRBJ2-1; 9 bases agree with TRBD2. The germline V gene has CDR1 LNHDA and CDR2 SQIVND (reference sequence). The trim removed 8 bases at V and 2 bases at J, leaving 10 bases unmatched. The length of the CDR3 is 16 residues. Here the CDR3 DNA reads TGTGCCAGTGGGGAGGTAGCGGGGGCAACCTACAATGAGCAGTTCTTC. Its translation is CASGEVAGATYNEQFF.

V and J are TRBV19 and TRBJ2-1, with 8 bases lining up with TRBD2. This CDR3 has 18 residues. Germline V CDR1 and CDR2: LNHDA, SQIVND (reference sequence). The junction had 14 bases not matched to a gene; V was cut back by 3 bases and J by 4 bases. In DNA form, the CDR3 reads TGTGCCAGTAGTATTTCGACACCGGGACTAGTCTTTTACAATGAGCAGTTCTTC. Its translation is CASSISTPGLVFYNEQFF.

The V and J genes are TRBV19 and TRBJ1-5; D remains unclear. Trimming cost V 7 bases and J 0 bases, with 13 bases left between them. The CDR3 spans 15 residues. The germline V gene has CDR1 LNHDA and CDR2 SQIVND (reference sequence). Written as DNA, the CDR3 is TGTGCCAGTACCATTAGGGAGGCTAGCAATCAGCCCCAGCATTTT. This sequence encodes CASTIREASNQPQHF.

In the case of this clone: Other DNA sequences within the sample encode an identical CDR3. The gene calls are TRBV4-1 and TRBJ1-2; D gene unclear. V was trimmed by 3 bases and J by 2 bases, leaving 10 bases between them. CDR3 length: 14 amino acids. CDR1 MGHRA and CDR2 YSYEKL come from the germline V gene. The CDR3 reads CASSQGGGNYGYTF. The CDR3 region has the DNA TGCGCCAGCAGCCAGGGCGGAGGGAACTATGGCTACACCTTC.

Concerning this clone: Other DNA sequences in the same sample also yield this CDR3. The chain links TRBV9 to TRBJ2-2; 7 nucleotides line up with TRBD2. Germline-derived CDR1 and CDR2 are SGDLS and YYNGEE. The CDR3 contains 16 residues. The V and J ends lost 4 bases and 0 bases, in that order; junction bases with no gene match: 6. The CDR3 loop reads CASSPRLAANTGELFF. CDR3 bases: TGTGCCAGCAGCCCTCGGCTAGCGGCGAACACCGGGGAGCTGTTTTTT.

J is TRBJ2-2 and V is TRBV3-1 (or the pseudogene TRBV3-2); 8 nucleotides agree with TRBD1. Germline V CDR1 and CDR2: LGHDT, YNNKEL (reference sequence). After removal of 10 bases from V and 3 bases from J, the junction contained 4 bases not matched to a gene. The CDR3 has 13 residues. The CDR3 here is CATQGAYTGELFF. DNA for the CDR3: TGTGCCACTCAGGGGGCGTACACCGGGGAGCTGTTTTTT.

The chain links TRBV3-1 (or the pseudogene TRBV3-2) to TRBJ2-1; D is perhaps TRBD2 (6 bases). Germline CDR1 reads LGHDT; CDR2 reads YNNKEL (reference sequence). The CDR3 runs 16 residues. The V and J ends lost 2 bases and 7 bases respectively, with 18 bases between them. This CDR3 is CASSQSLGTYLNEQFF. In nucleotides, the CDR3 is TGTGCCAGCAGCCAATCCCTGGGGACTTACCTTAATGAGCAGTTCTTC.

The V gene is TRBV7-8, the J gene TRBJ1-1, with 7 nucleotides matching TRBD1. The CDR3 consists of 17 residues. Germline trimming cut 1 base from V and 0 bases from J; bases unmatched to any gene: 8. The germline CDR1 and CDR2 sequences are SGHVS and FQNEAQ. The CDR3 coding sequence is TGTGCCAGCAGCTTAGGGTACAGGGGCAAGATGAACACTGAAGCTTTCTTT. This codes for CASSLGYRGKMNTEAFF.

The chain has TRBV9 and TRBJ1-3; D may be TRBD1 (5 bases). Germline V gives CDR1 SGDLS, CDR2 YYNGEE. Trimming removed 4 bases from V and 0 bases from J, with 8 bases in between. The CDR3 is made up of 14 amino acids. CDR3 sequence reads: CASSPDSSGNTIYF. The CDR3, as DNA: TGTGCCAGCAGCCCAGACAGCTCTGGAAACACCATATATTTT.

The genes are TRBV19 and TRBJ2-1, with 11 bases aligning to TRBD2. In germline, CDR1 is LNHDA, CDR2 SQIVND (reference sequence). V dropped 5 bases and J dropped 7; count of bases not matched to a gene: 1. The CDR3 has 13 amino acids. The CDR3 DNA is TGTGCCAGTAGTCTAGCGGGAGGAAATGAGCAGTTCTTC. Amino acids: CASSLAGGNEQFF.

The chain joins TRBV4-1 to TRBJ1-2, with 8 bases aligning to TRBD1. J lost 7 bases, V lost 3 bases, and 10 bases had no gene match. Germline CDR1 is MGHRA and CDR2 is YSYEKL. The CDR3 runs 15 residues. DNA of the CDR3: TGCGCCAGCAGCCAGGCCGCAGGGGGCGAAGGTGGCTACACCTTC. As protein: CASSQAAGGEGGYTF.

V and J are TRBV7-9 and TRBJ2-7; D unresolved. Germline V CDR1 and CDR2: SEHNR, FQNEAQ (reference sequence). V lost 3 bases, J lost 1 base, and 10 bases lay in between. The CDR3 is 14 residues long. CDR3 DNA: TGTGCCAGCAGCTTCACCAGGCAGTCCTACGAGCAGTACTTC. It specifies CASSFTRQSYEQYF.

The chain combines TRBV6-1 with TRBJ2-1, with 12 positions matching TRBD2. The V and J ends lost 3 bases and 1 base, in that order; junction bases with no gene match: 1. This CDR3 region has 16 residues. In germline, CDR1 is MNHNS, CDR2 SASEGT. The chain's CDR3 is CASSETSGGSYNEQFF. The DNA for the CDR3 is TGTGCCAGCAGTGAGACTAGCGGGGGATCCTACAATGAGCAGTTCTTC.

This chain uses TRBV28 with TRBJ1-6; D is possibly TRBD1 (6 bases). Per germline, CDR1 MDHEN and CDR2 SYDVKM. The V and J ends lost 6 bases and 6 bases respectively, with 18 bases between them. The CDR3 runs to 16 residues. As DNA, the CDR3 is TGTGCCAGCAGGCTGCAATGGGACAAACGTAATTCACCCCTCCACTTT. Translated: CASRLQWDKRNSPLHF.

The chain carries TRBV2 and TRBJ1-5, with 9 bases identical to TRBD1. Germline V gives CDR1 SNHLY, CDR2 FYNNEI. V shed 1 base, J shed 6 bases, and the junction held 1 base outside the gene matches. The CDR3 totals 14 residues. DNA of the CDR3: TGTGCCAGCAGTGAAGGGACAGGGGTTCAGCCCCAGCATTTT. Protein product: CASSEGTGVQPQHF.

This clone was seen a handful of times. The CDR3 reads CASRLIVGQPNTEAFF. The CDR3, as DNA: TGTGCCAGCAGACTCATAGTGGGACAGCCGAACACTGAAGCTTTCTTT. V gene TRBV28 combines with J gene TRBJ1-1, with 7 nucleotides matching TRBD1. CDR1 is MDHEN and CDR2 is SYDVKM in the germline V gene. The CDR3 sequence is 16 residues long. V shed 6 bases, J shed 1 base, and the junction held 11 bases outside the gene matches. The full variable domain, its missing parts supplied by reference TRBV28 and TRBJ1-1, is DVKVTQSSRYLVKRTGEKVFLECVQDMDHENMFWYRQDPGLGLRLIYFSYDVKMKEKGDIPEGYSVSREKKERFSLILESASTNQTSMYLCASRLIVGQPNTEAFFGQGTRLTVV.

The chain employs TRBV7-8 and TRBJ2-1, with a weak D call TRBD2 (6 bases). Deletions cut 5 bases from V and 11 bases from J, with 19 bases between. This CDR3 region has 14 residues. Germline values: CDR1 SGHVS, CDR2 FQNEAQ. CDR3 in DNA: TGTGCCAGCAGCCTCTCGGACTACCCTGAAAAGCAGTTCTTC. It encodes CASSLSDYPEKQFF. Filled out from reference TRBV7-8 and TRBJ2-1, the complete variable domain reads GAGVSQSPRYKVAKRGQDVALRCDPISGHVSLFWYQQALGQGPEFLTYFQNEAQLDKSGLPSDRFFAERPEGSVSTLKIQRTQQEDSAVYLCASSLSDYPEKQFFGPGTRLTVL.

V is TRBV6-5 and J is TRBJ1-5; 7 nucleotides line up with TRBD1. Germline CDR1 reads MNHEY; CDR2 reads SVGAGI. CDR3 length: 14 amino acids. With V trimmed by 5 bases and J by 1 base, 2 bases remained unmatched. The CDR3: CASSLDRSNQPQHF. For the CDR3, the DNA is TGTGCCAGCAGTCTGGACAGGAGCAATCAGCCCCAGCATTTT.

The genes are TRBV7-2 and TRBJ2-5; 10 nucleotides align to TRBD1. The CDR3 loop spans 15 amino acids. Per the germline V gene, CDR1 is SGHTA and CDR2 is FQGNSA. Germline trimming cut 4 bases from V and 5 bases from J; bases unmatched to any gene: 7. The CDR3 sequence is CASSSTGTGEETQYF. The CDR3 coding sequence is TGTGCCAGCAGCTCGACCGGGACAGGGGAGGAGACCCAGTACTTC.

This chain joins TRBV5-1 and TRBJ1-3, with a weak D call TRBD1 (5 bases). Trimming pared 4 bases from V and 0 bases from J, leaving 11 bases between. This CDR3 region has 15 residues. Germline assignment: CDR1 SGHRS and CDR2 YFSETQ. DNA for the CDR3: TGCGCCAGCAGCCAGACAGCGTTCTCTGGAAACACCATATATTTT. It codes for CASSQTAFSGNTIYF.

The chain uses TRBV19 and TRBJ1-4, with a possible D match to TRBD1 (6 bases). Germline lookup yields CDR1 LNHDA and CDR2 SQIVND (reference sequence). Trimming shortened V by 10 bases and J by 5 bases, and 11 bases separated the two germline ends. The CDR3 contains 12 residues. CDR3 DNA: TGTGCCACCGAGGACAGAAATGAAAAACTGTTTTTT. The encoded protein is CATEDRNEKLFF.

The chain carries TRBV10-3 and TRBJ1-6; no clear D gene. Germline assignment: CDR1 ENHRY and CDR2 SYGVKD. V shed 2 bases and J shed 5 bases, with 10 bases lying between them. This CDR3 has 15 amino acids. Here the CDR3 reads CAISEVTPHNSPLHF. In nucleotides, the CDR3 is TGTGCCATCAGTGAGGTCACACCACATAATTCACCCCTCCACTTT.

The genes are TRBV2 and TRBJ2-7; TRBD1 matches at 8 bases. The J segment lost 4 bases and the V segment lost 4 bases, leaving 6 bases of the junction unmatched. Germline V CDR1 and CDR2: SNHLY, FYNNEI. CDR3 size: 14 residues. The CDR3 is CASSVDRGVYEQYF. The DNA of the CDR3 is TGTGCCAGCAGTGTAGACAGGGGAGTTTACGAGCAGTACTTC.

The J gene is TRBJ2-2, the V gene TRBV4-3, with D possibly matching TRBD2 (5 bases). CDR3 length equals 15 residues. The V end lost 0 bases, the J end lost 5 bases, and 10 bases lay between the germline ends. Germline V gene data show CDR1 as LGHNA and CDR2 as YSLEER. CDR3: CASSQDPSLTGELFF. CDR3 nucleotides: TGCGCCAGCAGCCAAGACCCTAGCCTGACCGGGGAGCTGTTTTTT.